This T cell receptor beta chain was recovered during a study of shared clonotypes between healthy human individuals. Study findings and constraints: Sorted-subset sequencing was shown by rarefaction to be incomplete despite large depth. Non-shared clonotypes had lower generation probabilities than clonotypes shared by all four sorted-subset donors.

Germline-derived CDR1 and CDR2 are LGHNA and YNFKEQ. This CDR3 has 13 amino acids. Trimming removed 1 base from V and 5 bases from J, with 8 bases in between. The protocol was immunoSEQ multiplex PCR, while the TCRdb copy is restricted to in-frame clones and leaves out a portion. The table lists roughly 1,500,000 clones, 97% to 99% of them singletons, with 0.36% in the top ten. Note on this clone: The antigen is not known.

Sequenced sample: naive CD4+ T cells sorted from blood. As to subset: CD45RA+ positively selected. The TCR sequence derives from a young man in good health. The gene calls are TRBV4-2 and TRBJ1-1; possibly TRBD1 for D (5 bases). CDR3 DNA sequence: TGTGCCAGCAGCCAAGTAGGGACGACTGAAGCTTTCTTT. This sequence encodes CASSQVGTTEAFF.